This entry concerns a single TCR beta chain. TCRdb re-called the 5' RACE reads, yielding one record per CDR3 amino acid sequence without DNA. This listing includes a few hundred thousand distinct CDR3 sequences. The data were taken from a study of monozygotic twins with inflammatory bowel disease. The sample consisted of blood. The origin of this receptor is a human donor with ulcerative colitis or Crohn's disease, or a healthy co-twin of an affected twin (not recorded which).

CDR3 sequence reads: CASSLAGAVRGYTF. This chain connects TRBV7-9 to TRBJ1-2. Per the germline V gene, CDR1 is SEHNR and CDR2 is FQNEAQ (reference sequence). The CDR3 length is 14 residues.